The rows below give T cell receptor beta chains drawn from one sample of a study of blood T cell repertoires in COVID-19. Sequencing used immunoSEQ multiplex PCR; TCRdb keeps in-frame clones, though not all of them. The data hold about 120,000 clones, with 85% to 90% observed a single time. The material sequenced was peripheral blood. The receptors shown here come from a man aged 70 or older with active or convalescent COVID-19. Both conserved end residues are trimmed from each CDR3.

SASRGQVIT	TRBV20-1	TRBJ1-2
ASSYLGQSNQPQH	TRBV6-6	TRBJ1-5
ASSEGRAVASNQPQH	TRBV6-1	TRBJ1-5
ASSLPAAPRAF	TRBV28	TRBJ1-4
ASSSLLGVGINEQF	TRBV27	TRBJ2-1
ASSLPGTSGRDPYEQY	TRBV5-1	TRBJ2-7
ASSPIDIPNEAF	TRBV28	TRBJ1-1
ATSGGETDTQY	TRBV10-3	TRBJ2-3
ASSAWAGSNQPQH	TRBV7-9	TRBJ1-5
ASSESGANTEAF	TRBV10-2	TRBJ1-1
ASSKLGDTQY	TRBV19	TRBJ2-3
ASKGLGYNEQF	TRBV6-5	TRBJ2-1
ASRPSGTYGYT	TRBV3-1/TRBV3-2	TRBJ1-2
ASSPGGVWQETQY	TRBV18	TRBJ2-5
ASSTRTSGSYEQY	TRBV7-8	TRBJ2-7
ASSQEDRAAYEQY	TRBV4-1	TRBJ2-7
ASSIPGGSYNEQF	TRBV19	TRBJ2-1
ASSLGLDWGEQY	TRBV5-4	TRBJ2-7
ASNSAETQY	TRBV28	TRBJ2-5
ASSILRADGYT	TRBV19	TRBJ1-2
ASSTGTVNTEAF	TRBV19	TRBJ1-1
ASSFKGNEQY	TRBV27	TRBJ2-7
ASSPLWRDLTGELF	TRBV7-6	TRBJ2-2
ASSLTGVSTDTQY	TRBV27	TRBJ2-3
ASSPKIGGADRTDTQY	TRBV7-7	TRBJ2-3
ASSLAGTGISYEQY	TRBV7-2	TRBJ2-7
ASSAGTATYEQY	TRBV28	TRBJ2-7
ASSFGQDNSPLH	TRBV27	TRBJ1-6
ASSQEGSREKLF	TRBV7-9	TRBJ1-4
AIRPPSTYEQY	TRBV10-3	TRBJ2-7
ASRTGQPETQY	TRBV28	TRBJ2-5
ASSLLSGSVNEQY	TRBV18	TRBJ2-7
ASPPPHHRDLTTTYGYT	TRBV21-1	TRBJ1-2
ASSIDRGAYTSTDTQY	TRBV19	TRBJ2-3
ASTISGSQETQY	TRBV28	TRBJ2-5
SVSRGISMNTEAF	TRBV29-1	TRBJ1-1
ASSLGQTGANVLT	TRBV13	TRBJ2-6
ASSLGTGGLNTEAF	TRBV28	TRBJ1-1
ATLRTDTYEQY	TRBV27	TRBJ2-7
ASSQDHYQPQH	TRBV14	TRBJ1-5
ASRRQRELNEQF	TRBV6-5	TRBJ2-1
ASSRGLAGDEQY	TRBV18	TRBJ2-7
ASSGPGTGGGEQY	TRBV2	TRBJ2-7